The source of this T cell receptor beta chain is a study of T cells in Graves' hyperthyroidism and ophthalmopathy (dated by TCRdb to about 2019). Regarding the complete study: Peripheral blood samples were taken at the time of initial diagnosis, prior to any treatment. To identify TCR V-J signatures that set the groups apart, the researchers used a discovery cohort of more than 95 patients, made up of roughly 40 with Graves' ophthalmopathy and around 58 with stable Graves' hyperthyroidism. Prospective prediction of ophthalmopathy was tested in an independent validation cohort of 18 to 20 hyperthyroidism patients and 17 patients who later progressed to ophthalmopathy. The approximately 95 discovery patients were divided at random into training and test sets in a 7:3 ratio. Thyroid tissue and blood T-cell repertoires from six Graves' hyperthyroidism patients were also compared in the study. Once sampling was done, hyperthyroidism patients were given methimazole at a starting dose of 30 mg daily, whereas ophthalmopathy patients were given high-dose intravenous methylprednisolone. The paper describes TCR Vbeta CDR3 sequencing of 120 to 150 peripheral blood samples, made up of 40 to 45 ophthalmopathy patients, some 80 hyperthyroidism patients and some 17 progressor patients. The full study reports these points: No statistical method was used to set the sample size in advance, and investigators knew the group allocation. In validation, the model predicted progression to ophthalmopathy a median of roughly 6.5 months before onset, with over 60% sensitivity and nearly 75% specificity. Most expanded thyroid clonotypes (frequency above 0.001) were also detected in blood, suggesting blood repertoires may reflect thyroid immune responses. Ophthalmopathy was separated from stable hyperthyroidism by a 13 V-J signature model, with around 90% sensitivity and about 81% specificity obtained in cross-validation and 80%/75% obtained in testing.

As encoded in the germline V gene, CDR1 is MNHNS while CDR2 is SASEGT. Counted from cysteine to phenylalanine, this CDR3 has 13 amino acids. Left in the record is the CDR3 DNA by itself, 39 bases read in frame from the first base. Trimming costs V 8 bases and J 5 bases, and their ends lie 14 bases apart. This clonotype turned up a few times. This receptor's antigen is unknown. No clone much larger than this one lies a single base away; base qualities are absent. TCR beta CDR3 regions were amplified from RNA transcripts. The TCR CDR3 was subjected to a first round of RT-PCR using the HTBI primer set and the Qiagen OneStep RT-PCR kit. The libraries were constructed in a second round of multiplex PCR and then size-selected and purified. Libraries were sequenced paired-end with 100 bp reads on an Illumina HiSeq2000. Turning to the authors' computational methods: SOAPnuke was used to process the raw data, throwing out any read that contained adapters or uncalled bases, had a mean Phred below 15, or lacked an exact constant-primer or identifier match. COPE v1.2.5 was used to merge high-quality paired reads, and clonotypes were defined as unique nucleotide sequences. MiTCR v1.1 was used to align the clonotypes against IMGT TRBV, TRBD and TRBJ reference segments. Only V-J combinations with frequency above 0.0001, covering about 99% of repertoires, were analysed. A TCS score was defined as the ratio of F50 (clonal expansion) to E x V (chaos), with BLOSUM62-based TCRdist applied between CDR3 peptides within each V-J. Welch's t-statistics and random forest reduced 500 to 650 V-J features to about 13, which were used in a naive Bayes classifier (R e1071). TCRdb reran the public reads through fastp at Q25 and MiXCR, keeping productive beta chains. Each entry merges the rows of one CDR3 protein and shows their most common DNA and genes. None of the V and J calls come from the authors' own analysis; TCRdb made them. In this sample the table shows a few hundred thousand distinct CDR3 sequences, around a sixth of which occur a single time. 7.5% to 9% of the sample is held by the ten biggest clonotypes.

Graves' hyperthyroidism was defined as stable when no progression to ophthalmopathy occurred over 18 months of follow-up. Hyperthyroidism patients were aged 18 to 65 years and newly diagnosed, with disease duration of less than 2 months. Patients with uncontrolled infections, other autoimmune diseases, pregnancy or lactation were excluded. Diagnoses were based on clinical symptoms, serum thyroxine and TRAb, thyroid ultrasound and orbital computed tomography. PBMCs were separated from 8 to 10 ml of fresh peripheral blood using Ficoll-Paque density gradient centrifugation. Trizol reagent was used to extract total RNA, and RNA quality was then checked on an Agilent 2100 Bioanalyzer.

The TCR originated in a woman younger than 35 with Graves' hyperthyroidism. The sequence links TRBV6-1 to TRBJ2-3; no D gene can be assigned with confidence. The sequenced sample was blood. CDR3 reads: CASRAPSLDTQYF. The nucleotide sequence reads TGTGCCAGCCGAGCTCCCTCCCTAGATACGCAGTATTTT.